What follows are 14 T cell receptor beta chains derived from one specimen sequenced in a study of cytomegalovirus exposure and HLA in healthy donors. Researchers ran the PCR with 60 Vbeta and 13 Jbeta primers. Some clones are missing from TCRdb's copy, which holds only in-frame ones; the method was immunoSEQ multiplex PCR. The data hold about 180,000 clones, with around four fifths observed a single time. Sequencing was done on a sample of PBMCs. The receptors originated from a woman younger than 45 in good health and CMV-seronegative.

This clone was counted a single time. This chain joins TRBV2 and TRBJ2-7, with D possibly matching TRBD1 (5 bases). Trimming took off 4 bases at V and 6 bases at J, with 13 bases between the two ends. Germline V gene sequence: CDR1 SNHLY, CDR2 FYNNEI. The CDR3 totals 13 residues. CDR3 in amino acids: CASSVVQVIEQYF. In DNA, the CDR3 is TGTGCCAGCAGTGTCGTACAGGTGATCGAGCAGTACTTC.

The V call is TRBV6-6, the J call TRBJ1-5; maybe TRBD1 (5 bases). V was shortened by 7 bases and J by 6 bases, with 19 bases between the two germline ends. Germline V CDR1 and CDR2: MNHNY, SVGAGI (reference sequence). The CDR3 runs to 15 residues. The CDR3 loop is CASTPDSTRTQPQHF. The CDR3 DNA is TGTGCCAGCACCCCTGACAGCACGAGGACTCAGCCCCAGCATTTT.

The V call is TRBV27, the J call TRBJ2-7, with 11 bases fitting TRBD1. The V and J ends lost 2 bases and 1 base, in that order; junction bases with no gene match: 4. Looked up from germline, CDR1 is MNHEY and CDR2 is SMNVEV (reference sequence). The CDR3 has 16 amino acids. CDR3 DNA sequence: TGTGCCAGCAGTTTAAGAGGACAGGGGGCGTCCTACGAGCAGTACTTC. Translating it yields CASSLRGQGASYEQYF.

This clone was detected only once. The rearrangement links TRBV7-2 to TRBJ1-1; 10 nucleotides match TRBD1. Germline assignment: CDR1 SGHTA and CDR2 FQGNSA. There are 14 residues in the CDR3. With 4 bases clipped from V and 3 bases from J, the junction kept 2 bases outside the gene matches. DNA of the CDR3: TGTGCCAGCAGCTGGACAGGGGGGCACACTGAAGCTTTCTTT. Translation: CASSWTGGHTEAFF.

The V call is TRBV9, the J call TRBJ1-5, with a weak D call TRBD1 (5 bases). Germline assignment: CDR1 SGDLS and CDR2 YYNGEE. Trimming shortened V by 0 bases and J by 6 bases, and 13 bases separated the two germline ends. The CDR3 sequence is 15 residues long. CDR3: CASSVGGGGTQPQHF. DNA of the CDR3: TGTGCCAGCAGCGTAGGAGGAGGAGGGACTCAGCCCCAGCATTTT.

The CDR3 DNA reads TGTGCCAGCAGCTCACAGGGGGCCGGCAATGAGCAGTTCTTC. It specifies CASSSQGAGNEQFF. This rearrangement joins TRBV6-5 to TRBJ2-1; 9 bases are shared with TRBD1. The trim removed 6 bases at V and 6 bases at J, leaving 6 bases unmatched. This CDR3 contains 14 residues. Germline CDR1 reads MNHEY; CDR2 reads SVGAGI.

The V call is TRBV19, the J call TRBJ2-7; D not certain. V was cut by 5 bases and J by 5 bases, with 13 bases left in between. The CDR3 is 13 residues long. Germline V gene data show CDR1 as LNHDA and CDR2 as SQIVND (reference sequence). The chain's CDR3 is CASSQPGYHEQYF. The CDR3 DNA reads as TGTGCCAGTAGTCAACCCGGGTATCACGAGCAGTACTTC.

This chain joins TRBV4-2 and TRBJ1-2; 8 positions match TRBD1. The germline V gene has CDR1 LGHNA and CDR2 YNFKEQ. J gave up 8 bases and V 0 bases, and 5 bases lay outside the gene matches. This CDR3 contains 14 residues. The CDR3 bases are TGTGCCAGCAGCCAAGACCGGACAGGGCAAGGCTACACCTTC. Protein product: CASSQDRTGQGYTF.

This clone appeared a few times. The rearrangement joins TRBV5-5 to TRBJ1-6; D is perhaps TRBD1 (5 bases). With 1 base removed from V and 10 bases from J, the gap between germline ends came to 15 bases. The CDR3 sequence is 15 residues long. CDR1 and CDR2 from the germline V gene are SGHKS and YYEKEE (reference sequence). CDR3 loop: CASSLFQGLGSPLHF. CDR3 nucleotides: TGTGCCAGCAGCTTGTTTCAGGGTTTAGGCTCACCCCTCCACTTT.

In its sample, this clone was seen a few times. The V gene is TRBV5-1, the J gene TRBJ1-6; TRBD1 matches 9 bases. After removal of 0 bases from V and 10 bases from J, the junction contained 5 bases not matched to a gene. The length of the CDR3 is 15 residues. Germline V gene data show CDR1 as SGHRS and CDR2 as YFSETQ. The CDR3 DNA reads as TGCGCCAGCAGCTTGGGGGGACAGGGTAGATCACCCCTCCACTTT. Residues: CASSLGGQGRSPLHF. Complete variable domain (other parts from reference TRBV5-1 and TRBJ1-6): KAGVTQTPRYLIKTRGQQVTLSCSPISGHRSVSWYQQTPGQGLQFLFEYFSETQRNKGNFPGRFSGRQFSNSRSEMNVSTLELGDSALYLCASSLGGQGRSPLHFGNGTRLTVT.

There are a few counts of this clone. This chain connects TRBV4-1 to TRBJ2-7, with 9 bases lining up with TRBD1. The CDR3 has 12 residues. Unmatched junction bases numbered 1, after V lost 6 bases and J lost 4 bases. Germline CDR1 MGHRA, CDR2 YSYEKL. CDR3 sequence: CASRDRGYEQYF. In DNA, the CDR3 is TGCGCCAGCAGGGACAGGGGTTACGAGCAGTACTTC.

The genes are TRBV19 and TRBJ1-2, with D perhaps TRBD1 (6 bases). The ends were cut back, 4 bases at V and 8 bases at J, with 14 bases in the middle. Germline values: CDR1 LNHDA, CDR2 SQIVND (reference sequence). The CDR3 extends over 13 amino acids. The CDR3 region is CASSKAQTGGYTF. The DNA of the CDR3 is TGTGCCAGTAGTAAGGCCCAGACAGGAGGCTACACCTTC. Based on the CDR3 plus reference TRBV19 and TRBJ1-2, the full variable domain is DGGITQSPKYLFRKEGQNVTLSCEQNLNHDAMYWYRQDPGQGLRLIYYSQIVNDFQKGDIAEGYSVSREKKESFPLTVTSAQKNPTAFYLCASSKAQTGGYTFGSGTRLTVV.

The DNA for the CDR3 is TGTGCCAGTGGGCTCTTTGGGCGCAAGGACTATGGCTACACCTTC. Amino acid sequence: CASGLFGRKDYGYTF. This chain joins TRBV19 and TRBJ1-2; no clear D gene. The CDR3 has 15 amino acids. Germline values: CDR1 LNHDA, CDR2 SQIVND (reference sequence). The V and J ends lost 8 bases and 3 bases respectively, with 19 bases between them.

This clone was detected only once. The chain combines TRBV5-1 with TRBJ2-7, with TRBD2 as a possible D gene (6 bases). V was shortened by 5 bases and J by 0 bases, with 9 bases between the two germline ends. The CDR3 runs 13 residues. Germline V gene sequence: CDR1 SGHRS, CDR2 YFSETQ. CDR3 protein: CASSGTASYEQYF. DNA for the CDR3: TGCGCCAGCAGTGGGACTGCCTCCTACGAGCAGTACTTC.